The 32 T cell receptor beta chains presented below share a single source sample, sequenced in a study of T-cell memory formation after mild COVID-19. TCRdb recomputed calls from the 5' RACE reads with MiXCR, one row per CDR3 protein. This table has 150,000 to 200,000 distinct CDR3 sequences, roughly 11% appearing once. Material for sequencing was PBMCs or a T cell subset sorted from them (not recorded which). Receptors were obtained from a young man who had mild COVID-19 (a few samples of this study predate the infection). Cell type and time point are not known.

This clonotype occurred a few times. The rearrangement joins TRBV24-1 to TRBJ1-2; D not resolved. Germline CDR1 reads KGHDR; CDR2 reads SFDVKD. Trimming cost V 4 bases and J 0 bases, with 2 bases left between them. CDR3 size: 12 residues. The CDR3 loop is CATSEPNYGYTF. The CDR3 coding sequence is TGTGCCACCAGTGAACCTAACTATGGCTACACCTTC.

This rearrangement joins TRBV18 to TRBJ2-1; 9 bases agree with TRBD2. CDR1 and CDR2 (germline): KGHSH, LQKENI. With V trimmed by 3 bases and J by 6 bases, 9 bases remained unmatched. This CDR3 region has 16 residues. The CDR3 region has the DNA TGTGCCAGCTCACCGGTGGGGCTAGCGGGGTCCAATGAGCAGTTCTTC. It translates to CASSPVGLAGSNEQFF.

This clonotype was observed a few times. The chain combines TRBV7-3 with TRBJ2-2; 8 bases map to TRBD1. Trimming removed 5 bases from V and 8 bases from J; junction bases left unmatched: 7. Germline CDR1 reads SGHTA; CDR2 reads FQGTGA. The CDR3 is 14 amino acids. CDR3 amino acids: CASSPDRGIGELFF. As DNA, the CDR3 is TGTGCCAGCAGCCCTGACAGGGGTATTGGGGAGCTGTTTTTT.

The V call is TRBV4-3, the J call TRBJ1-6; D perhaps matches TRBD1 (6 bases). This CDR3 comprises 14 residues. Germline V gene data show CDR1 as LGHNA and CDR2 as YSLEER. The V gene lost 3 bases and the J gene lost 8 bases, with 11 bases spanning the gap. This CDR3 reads CASSQEGGDSPLHF. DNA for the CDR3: TGCGCCAGCAGCCAGGAGGGGGGCGATTCACCCCTCCACTTT.

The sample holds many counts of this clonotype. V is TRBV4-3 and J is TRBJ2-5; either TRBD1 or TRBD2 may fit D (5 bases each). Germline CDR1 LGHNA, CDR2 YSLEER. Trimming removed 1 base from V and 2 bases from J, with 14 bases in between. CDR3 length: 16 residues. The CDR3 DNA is TGCGCCAGCAGCCAAGGGGTAGGCAGGGAGCAAGAGACCCAGTACTTC. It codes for CASSQGVGREQETQYF.

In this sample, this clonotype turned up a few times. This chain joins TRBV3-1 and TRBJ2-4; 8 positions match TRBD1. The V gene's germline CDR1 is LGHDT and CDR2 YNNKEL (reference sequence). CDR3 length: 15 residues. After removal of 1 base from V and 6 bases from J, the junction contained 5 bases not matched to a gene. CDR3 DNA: TGTGCCAGCAGCCAAGGAGGACAGGGCGGAAACATTCAGTACTTC. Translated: CASSQGGQGGNIQYF.

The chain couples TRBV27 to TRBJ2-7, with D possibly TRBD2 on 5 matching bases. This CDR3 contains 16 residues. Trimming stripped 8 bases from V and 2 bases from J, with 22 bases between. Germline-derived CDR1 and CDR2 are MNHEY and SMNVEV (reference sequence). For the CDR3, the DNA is TGTGCCAGCCGTGTCGAAGCCGCAAACGGGGCCTACGAGCAGTACTTC. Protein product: CASRVEAANGAYEQYF.

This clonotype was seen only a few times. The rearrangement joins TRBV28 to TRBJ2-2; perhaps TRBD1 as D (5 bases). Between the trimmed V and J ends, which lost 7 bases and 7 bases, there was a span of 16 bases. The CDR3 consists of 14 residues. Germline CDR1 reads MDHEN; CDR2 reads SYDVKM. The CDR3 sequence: CASTKGQAGGELFF. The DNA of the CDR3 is TGTGCCAGCACCAAGGGGCAGGCCGGCGGGGAGCTGTTTTTT.

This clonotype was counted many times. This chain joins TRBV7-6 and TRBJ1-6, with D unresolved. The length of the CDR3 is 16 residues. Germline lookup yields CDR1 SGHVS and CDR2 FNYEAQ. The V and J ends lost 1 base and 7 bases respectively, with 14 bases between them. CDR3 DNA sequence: TGTGCCAGCAGCTTAGGAAACCGGGCCCTAAATTCACCCCTCCACTTT. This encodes CASSLGNRALNSPLHF.

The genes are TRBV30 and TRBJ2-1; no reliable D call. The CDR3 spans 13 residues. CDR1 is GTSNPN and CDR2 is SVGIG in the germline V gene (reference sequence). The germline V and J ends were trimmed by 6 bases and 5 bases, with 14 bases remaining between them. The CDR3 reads CACAPWQDNEQFF. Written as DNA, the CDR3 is TGTGCCTGTGCGCCGTGGCAGGACAATGAGCAGTTCTTC.

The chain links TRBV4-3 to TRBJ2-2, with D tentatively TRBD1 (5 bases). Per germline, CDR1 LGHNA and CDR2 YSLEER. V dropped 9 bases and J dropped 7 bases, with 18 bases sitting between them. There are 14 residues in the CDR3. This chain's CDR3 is CASSTGSWDGELFF. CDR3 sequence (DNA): TGCGCCAGTTCTACAGGTTCTTGGGACGGGGAGCTGTTTTTT.

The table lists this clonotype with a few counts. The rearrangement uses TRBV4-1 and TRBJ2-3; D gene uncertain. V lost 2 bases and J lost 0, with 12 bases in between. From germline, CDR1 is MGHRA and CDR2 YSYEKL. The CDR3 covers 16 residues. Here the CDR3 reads CASSQLDLFSTDTQYF. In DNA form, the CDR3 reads TGCGCCAGCAGCCAACTTGATCTCTTTAGCACAGATACGCAGTATTTT.

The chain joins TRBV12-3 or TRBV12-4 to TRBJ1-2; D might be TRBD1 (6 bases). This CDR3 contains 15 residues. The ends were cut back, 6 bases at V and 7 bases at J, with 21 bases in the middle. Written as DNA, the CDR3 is TGTGCCAGCAGCTCCCTTGGGGGGGGCGTTGGTGGCTACACCTTC. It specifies CASSSLGGGVGGYTF.

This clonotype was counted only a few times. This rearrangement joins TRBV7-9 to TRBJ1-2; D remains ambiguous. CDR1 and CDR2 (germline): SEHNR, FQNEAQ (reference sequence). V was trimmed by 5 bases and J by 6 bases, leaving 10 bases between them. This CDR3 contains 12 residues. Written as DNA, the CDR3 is TGTGCCAGCAGCCCTCGAGCGGATGGCTACACCTTC. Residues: CASSPRADGYTF.

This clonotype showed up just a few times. The DNA of the CDR3 is TGTGCCATCAGTGAGCGACAGGAGAGGGGAGCTTTCTTT. This sequence encodes CAISERQERGAFF. The chain carries TRBV10-3 and TRBJ1-1; tentatively, D is TRBD1 (6 bases). Germline V gene data show CDR1 as ENHRY and CDR2 as SYGVKD. The V end lost 2 bases, the J end lost 10 bases, and 14 bases lay between the germline ends. This CDR3 is 13 amino acids long.

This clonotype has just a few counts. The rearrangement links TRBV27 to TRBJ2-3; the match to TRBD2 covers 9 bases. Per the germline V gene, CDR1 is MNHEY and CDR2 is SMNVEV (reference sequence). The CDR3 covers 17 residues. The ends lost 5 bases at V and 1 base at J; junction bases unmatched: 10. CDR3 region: CASSPGTSPRRTDTQYF. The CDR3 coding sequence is TGTGCCAGCAGTCCCGGGACTAGCCCCCGGCGCACAGATACGCAGTATTTT.

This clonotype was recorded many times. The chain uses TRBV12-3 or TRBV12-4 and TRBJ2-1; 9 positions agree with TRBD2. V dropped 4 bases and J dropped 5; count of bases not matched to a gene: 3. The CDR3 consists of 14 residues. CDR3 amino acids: CASSWLAGDNEQFF. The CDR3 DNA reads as TGTGCCAGCAGTTGGTTAGCGGGGGACAATGAGCAGTTCTTC.

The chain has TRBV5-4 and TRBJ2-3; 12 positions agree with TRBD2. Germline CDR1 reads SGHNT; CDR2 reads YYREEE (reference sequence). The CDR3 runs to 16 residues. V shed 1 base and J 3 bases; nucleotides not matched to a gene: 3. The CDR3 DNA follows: TGTGCCAGCAGCTTGAAACTAGCGGGGGGAACAGATACGCAGTATTTT. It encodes CASSLKLAGGTDTQYF.

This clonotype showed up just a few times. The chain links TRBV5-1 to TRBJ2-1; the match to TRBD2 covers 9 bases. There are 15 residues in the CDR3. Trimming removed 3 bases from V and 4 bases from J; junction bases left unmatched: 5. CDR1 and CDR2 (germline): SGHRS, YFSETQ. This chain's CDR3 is CASSSTSGPYNEQFF. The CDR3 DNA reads TGCGCCAGCAGCTCGACTAGCGGACCGTACAATGAGCAGTTCTTC.

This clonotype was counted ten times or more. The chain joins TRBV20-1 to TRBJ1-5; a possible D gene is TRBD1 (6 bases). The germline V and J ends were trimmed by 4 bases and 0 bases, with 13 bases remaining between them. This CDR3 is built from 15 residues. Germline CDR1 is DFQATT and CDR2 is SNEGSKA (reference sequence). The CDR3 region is CSATWGALSNQPQHF. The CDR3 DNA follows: TGCAGTGCTACCTGGGGGGCCCTTAGCAATCAGCCCCAGCATTTT.

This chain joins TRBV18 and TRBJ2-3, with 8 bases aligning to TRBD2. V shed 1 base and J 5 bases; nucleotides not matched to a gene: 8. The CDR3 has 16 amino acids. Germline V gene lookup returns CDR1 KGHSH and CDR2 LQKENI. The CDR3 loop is CASSPLGAGGEDTQYF. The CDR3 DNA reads TGTGCCAGCTCACCACTCGGGGCCGGGGGGGAAGATACGCAGTATTTT.

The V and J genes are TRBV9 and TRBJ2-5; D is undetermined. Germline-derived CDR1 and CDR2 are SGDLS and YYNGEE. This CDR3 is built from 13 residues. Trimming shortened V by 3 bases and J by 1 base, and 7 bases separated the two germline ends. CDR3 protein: CASSGMRQETQYF. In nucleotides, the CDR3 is TGTGCCAGCAGCGGCATGCGCCAAGAGACCCAGTACTTC. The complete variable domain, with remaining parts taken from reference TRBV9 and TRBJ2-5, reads DSGVTQTPKHLITATGQRVTLRCSPRSGDLSVYWYQQSLDQGLQFLIQYYNGEERAKGNILERFSAQQFPDLHSELNLSSLELGDSALYFCASSGMRQETQYFGPGTRLLVL.

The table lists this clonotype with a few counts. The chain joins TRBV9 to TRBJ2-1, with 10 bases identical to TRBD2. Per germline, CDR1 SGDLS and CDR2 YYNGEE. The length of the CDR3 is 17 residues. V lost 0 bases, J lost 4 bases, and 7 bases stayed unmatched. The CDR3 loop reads CASSVGERGGPYNEQFF. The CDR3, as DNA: TGTGCCAGCAGCGTAGGTGAGCGGGGGGGTCCTTACAATGAGCAGTTCTTC.

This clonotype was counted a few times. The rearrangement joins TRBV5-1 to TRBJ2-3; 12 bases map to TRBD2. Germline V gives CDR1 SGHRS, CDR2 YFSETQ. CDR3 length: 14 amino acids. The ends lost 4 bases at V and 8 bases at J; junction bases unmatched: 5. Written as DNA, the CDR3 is TGCGCCAGCAGCCCCGGACTAGCGGGGATTACGCAGTATTTT. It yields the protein CASSPGLAGITQYF. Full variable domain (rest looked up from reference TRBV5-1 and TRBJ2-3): KAGVTQTPRYLIKTRGQQVTLSCSPISGHRSVSWYQQTPGQGLQFLFEYFSETQRNKGNFPGRFSGRQFSNSRSEMNVSTLELGDSALYLCASSPGLAGITQYFGPGTRLTVL.

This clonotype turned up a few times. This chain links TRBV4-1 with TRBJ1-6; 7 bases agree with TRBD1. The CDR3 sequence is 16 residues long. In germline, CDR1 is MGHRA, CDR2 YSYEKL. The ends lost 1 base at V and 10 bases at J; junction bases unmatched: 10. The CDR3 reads CASSQGNDRASSPLHF. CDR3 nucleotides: TGCGCCAGCAGCCAAGGGAACGACAGGGCGAGCTCACCCCTCCACTTT.

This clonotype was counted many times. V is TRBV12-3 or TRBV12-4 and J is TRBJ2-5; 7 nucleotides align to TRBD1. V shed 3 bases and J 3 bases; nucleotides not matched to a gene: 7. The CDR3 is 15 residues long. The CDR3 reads CASSFGQATEETQYF. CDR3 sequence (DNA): TGTGCCAGCAGTTTCGGACAGGCGACAGAAGAGACCCAGTACTTC.

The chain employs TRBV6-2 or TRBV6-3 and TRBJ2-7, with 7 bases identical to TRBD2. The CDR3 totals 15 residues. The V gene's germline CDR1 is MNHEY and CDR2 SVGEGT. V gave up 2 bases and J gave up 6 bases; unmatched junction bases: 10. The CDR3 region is CASSYRRLASLEQYF. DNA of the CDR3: TGTGCCAGCAGTTACCGCAGACTAGCTTCCCTCGAGCAGTACTTC.

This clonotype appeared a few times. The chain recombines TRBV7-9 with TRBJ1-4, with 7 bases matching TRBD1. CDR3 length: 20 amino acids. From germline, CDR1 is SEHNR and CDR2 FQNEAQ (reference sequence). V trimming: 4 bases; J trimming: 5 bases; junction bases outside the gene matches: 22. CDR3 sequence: CASSSTTELGQAGGNEKLFF. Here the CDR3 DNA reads TGTGCCAGCAGCTCCACAACCGAATTAGGACAGGCGGGGGGAAATGAAAAACTGTTTTTT.

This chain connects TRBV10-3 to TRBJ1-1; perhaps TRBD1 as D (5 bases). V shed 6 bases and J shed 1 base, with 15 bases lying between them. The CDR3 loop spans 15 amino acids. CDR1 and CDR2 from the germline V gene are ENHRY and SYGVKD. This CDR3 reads CAIRGGRAPNTEAFF. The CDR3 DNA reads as TGTGCCATCAGGGGGGGTAGGGCGCCGAACACTGAAGCTTTCTTT.

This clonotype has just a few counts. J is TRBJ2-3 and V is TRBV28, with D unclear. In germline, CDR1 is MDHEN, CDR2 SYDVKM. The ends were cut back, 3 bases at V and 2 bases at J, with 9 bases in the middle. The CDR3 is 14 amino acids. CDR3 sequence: CASSFGLDTDTQYF. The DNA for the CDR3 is TGTGCCAGCAGTTTTGGATTGGACACAGATACGCAGTATTTT.

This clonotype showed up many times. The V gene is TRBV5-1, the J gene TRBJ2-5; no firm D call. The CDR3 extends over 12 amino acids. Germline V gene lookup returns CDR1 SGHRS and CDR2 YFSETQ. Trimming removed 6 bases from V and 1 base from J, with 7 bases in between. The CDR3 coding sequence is TGCGCCAGCAACAGTCCCCAAGAGACCCAGTACTTC. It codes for CASNSPQETQYF.

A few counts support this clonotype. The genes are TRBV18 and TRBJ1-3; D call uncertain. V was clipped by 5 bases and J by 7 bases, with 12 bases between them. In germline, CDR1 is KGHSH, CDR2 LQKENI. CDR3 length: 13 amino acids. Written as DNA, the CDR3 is TGTGCCAGCTCAAAGGACGGCCCGAACACCATATATTTT. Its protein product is CASSKDGPNTIYF.